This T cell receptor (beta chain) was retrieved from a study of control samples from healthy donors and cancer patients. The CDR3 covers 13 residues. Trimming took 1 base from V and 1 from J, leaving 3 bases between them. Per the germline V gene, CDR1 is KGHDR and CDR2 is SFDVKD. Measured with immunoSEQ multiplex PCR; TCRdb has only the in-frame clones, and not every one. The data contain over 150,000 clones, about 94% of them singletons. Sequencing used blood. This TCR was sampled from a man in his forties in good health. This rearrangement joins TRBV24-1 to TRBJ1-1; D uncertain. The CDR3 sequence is CATSDFRNTEAFF. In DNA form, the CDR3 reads TGTGCCACCAGTGATTTTCGGAACACTGAAGCTTTCTTT.